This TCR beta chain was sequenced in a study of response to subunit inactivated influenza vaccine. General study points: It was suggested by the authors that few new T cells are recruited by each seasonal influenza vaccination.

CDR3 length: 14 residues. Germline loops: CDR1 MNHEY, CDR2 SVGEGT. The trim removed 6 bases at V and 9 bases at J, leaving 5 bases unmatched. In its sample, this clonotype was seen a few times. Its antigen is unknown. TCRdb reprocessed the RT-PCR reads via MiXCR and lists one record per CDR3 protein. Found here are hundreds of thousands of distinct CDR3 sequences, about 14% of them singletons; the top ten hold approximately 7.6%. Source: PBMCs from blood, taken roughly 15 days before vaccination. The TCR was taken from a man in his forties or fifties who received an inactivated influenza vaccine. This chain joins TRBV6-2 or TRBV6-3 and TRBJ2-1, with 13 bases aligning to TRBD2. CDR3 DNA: TGTGCCAGCAGCTGGACTAGCGGGAGTGGTGAGCAGTTCTTC. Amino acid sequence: CASSWTSGSGEQFF.